One and the same sample provided the 14 T cell receptor beta chains below, sequenced in a study of technical replicates of blood from a few donors. Clones were read by immunoSEQ multiplex PCR, and TCRdb kept only the in-frame ones, dropping some. The table includes tens of thousands of clones, roughly 92% detected once. The sample comprised T cells isolated from PBMCs. The receptors were gathered from a human donor in good health.

The V call is TRBV9, the J call TRBJ2-2; 7 nucleotides line up with TRBD1. CDR1 and CDR2 (germline): SGDLS, YYNGEE. The CDR3 contains 16 residues. Trimming at V came to 4 bases and at J to 1 base, leaving 7 bases not matched to a gene. The CDR3, as DNA: TGTGCCAGCAGCCCCAGGGCAGGGGGGAACACCGGGGAGCTGTTTTTT. This sequence encodes CASSPRAGGNTGELFF.

The chain uses TRBV28 and TRBJ2-1, with 13 bases lining up with TRBD2. CDR3 length: 17 residues. In germline, CDR1 is MDHEN, CDR2 SYDVKM. V trimming: 2 bases; J trimming: 2 bases; junction bases outside the gene matches: 3. Here the CDR3 reads CASSLGTSGNPYNEQFF. CDR3 coding DNA: TGTGCCAGCAGTTTAGGGACTAGCGGGAACCCCTACAATGAGCAGTTCTTC.

The chain carries TRBV27 and TRBJ2-7; maybe TRBD1 (6 bases). V gave up 3 bases and J gave up 2 bases, with 11 bases separating them. Germline V CDR1 and CDR2: MNHEY, SMNVEV (reference sequence). The CDR3 length is 14 residues. The CDR3 spells CASSFGGPPYEQYF. The CDR3 DNA follows: TGTGCCAGCAGTTTTGGGGGCCCGCCCTACGAGCAGTACTTC.

The V gene is TRBV5-1, the J gene TRBJ2-7; 12 bases match TRBD2. This CDR3 is built from 14 residues. The V and J ends lost 5 bases and 2 bases, in that order; junction bases with no gene match: 2. Germline CDR1 SGHRS, CDR2 YFSETQ. The DNA of the CDR3 is TGCGCCAGCAGATCTAGCGGGAGGGCCTACGAGCAGTACTTC. It yields the protein CASRSSGRAYEQYF.

This rearrangement joins TRBV30 to TRBJ2-4; the D gene is possibly TRBD1 (6 bases). CDR1 and CDR2 from the germline V gene are GTSNPN and SVGIG (reference sequence). Between the trimmed V and J ends, which lost 0 bases and 8 bases, there was a span of 17 bases. This CDR3 has 15 amino acids. The DNA for the CDR3 is TGTGCCTGGAGTGTACTTTGGGGGCGCGAATACATTCAGTACTTC. Translated: CAWSVLWGREYIQYF.

This chain connects TRBV19 to TRBJ2-7; possible D gene TRBD2, 6 bases. V dropped 8 bases and J dropped 0 bases, with 14 bases sitting between them. CDR3 length: 14 residues. CDR1 and CDR2 (germline): LNHDA, SQIVND (reference sequence). The CDR3 bases are TGTGCCAGTCGCAACCCGGGGGTCTCCTACGAGCAGTACTTC. Its translation is CASRNPGVSYEQYF.

The V gene is TRBV19, the J gene TRBJ2-7, with a possible D match to TRBD2 (5 bases). CDR3 length: 16 amino acids. The germline V gene has CDR1 LNHDA and CDR2 SQIVND (reference sequence). V lost 3 bases to trimming and J lost 5 bases, with 20 bases between them. CDR3 residues: CASSINSGLARNEQYF. The DNA for the CDR3 is TGTGCCAGTAGTATTAATTCCGGCCTAGCCAGGAACGAGCAGTACTTC.

V gene TRBV18 combines with J gene TRBJ2-5; unclear D gene. The CDR3 consists of 13 residues. Germline V gene data show CDR1 as KGHSH and CDR2 as LQKENI. Trimming removed 3 bases from V and 1 base from J, with 6 bases in between. CDR3: CASSPRGQETQYF. The CDR3 DNA follows: TGTGCCAGCTCACCTCGAGGCCAAGAGACCCAGTACTTC.

This clone showed up just a few times. The chain carries TRBV19 and TRBJ2-2; possible D gene TRBD1, 6 bases. Germline CDR1 reads LNHDA; CDR2 reads SQIVND (reference sequence). V shed 6 bases and J shed 3 bases, with 11 bases lying between them. CDR3 length: 14 amino acids. DNA for the CDR3: TGTGCCAGTAGCGTGACAGGCTACACCGGGGAGCTGTTTTTT. This translates into CASSVTGYTGELFF.

This sequence joins TRBV9 and TRBJ2-1, with 12 bases matching TRBD2. Looked up from germline, CDR1 is SGDLS and CDR2 is YYNGEE. The CDR3 contains 17 residues. Trimming took 4 bases from V and 4 from J; bases not matched to a gene: 9. CDR3 region: CASSITFGTSGYNEQFF. CDR3 DNA: TGTGCCAGCAGCATCACCTTTGGGACTAGCGGGTACAATGAGCAGTTCTTC.

The V gene is TRBV9, the J gene TRBJ1-6; no firm D call. The CDR3 length is 13 residues. Trimming pared 1 base from V and 7 bases from J, leaving 6 bases between. Germline assignment: CDR1 SGDLS and CDR2 YYNGEE. CDR3 coding DNA: TGTGCCAGCAGCGTATCCGGGAATTCACCCCTCCACTTT. Translating gives CASSVSGNSPLHF.

The CDR3, as DNA: TGTGCCAGCAGTGGCATTAGGGGAGGGGAGACCCAGTACTTC. This codes for CASSGIRGGETQYF. The J gene is TRBJ2-5, the V gene TRBV6-1, with 7 bases aligning to TRBD2. Trimming took 4 bases from V and 5 from J; bases not matched to a gene: 7. Germline values: CDR1 MNHNS, CDR2 SASEGT. This CDR3 spans 14 amino acids.

This clone came up a few times. This CDR3 is also generated by other DNA sequences in the sample. This chain uses TRBV29-1 with TRBJ1-1, with 7 bases fitting TRBD1. Trimming at V came to 2 bases and at J to 1 base, leaving 1 base not matched to a gene. Germline lookup yields CDR1 SQVTM and CDR2 ANQGSEA. This CDR3 has 13 residues. The CDR3 protein is CSVERQGNTEAFF. CDR3 sequence (DNA): TGCAGCGTTGAACGACAGGGGAACACTGAAGCTTTCTTT.

The chain links TRBV14 to TRBJ2-1, with 10 nucleotides matching TRBD1. This CDR3 has 15 residues. Unmatched junction bases numbered 10, after V lost 5 bases and J lost 9 bases. Per germline, CDR1 SGHDN and CDR2 FVKESK. The DNA of the CDR3 is TGTGCCAGCAGCTACCCCGGGACAGGGGCCTCTGAGCAGTTCTTC. Translation: CASSYPGTGASEQFF.